The rows below give T cell receptor beta chains drawn from one sample of a study of T cell responses to AZD1222 COVID-19 vaccine. Using immunoSEQ multiplex PCR, the repertoire was profiled, and TCRdb retains in-frame clones only, with some absent. The data contain under 200,000 clones, 85% to 90% of them singletons. The specimen comprised peripheral blood, sampled 28 days after the second AZD1222 dose. The receptor set was obtained from an adult who received the AZD1222 COVID-19 vaccine. CDR3s include the opening cysteine and the closing phenylalanine or tryptophan. D genes are given only for firm matches. Part of the rows lack a size; the others show once, few, many or a class for expanded clones.

V: TRBV29-1
size: NA
D: NA
J: TRBJ1-2
length: 13
DNA: TGCAGCGTGGAGGGGATAGCTAACTATGGCTACACCTTC
CDR3: CSVEGIANYGYTF

V: TRBV7-6
size: NA
D: NA
J: TRBJ2-7
length: 11
DNA: TGTGCCAGCAGCTTAAAGGGCGAGCAGTACTTC
CDR3: CASSLKGEQYF

V: TRBV4-3
size: once
D: TRBD1
J: TRBJ1-1
length: 16
DNA: TGCGCCAGCAGCCAAGACACACAGGGGTCTAACACTGAAGCTTTCTTT
CDR3: CASSQDTQGSNTEAFF

V: TRBV5-6
size: once
D: NA
J: TRBJ1-2
length: 11
DNA: TGTGCCAGCAGCCCGGGGAGGGGGGACACCTTC
CDR3: CASSPGRGDTF

V: TRBV7-6
size: NA
D: TRBD1
J: TRBJ1-4
length: 14
DNA: TGTGCCAGCAGCTACAGGGGTCCGGGGGAAAAACTGTTTTTT
CDR3: CASSYRGPGEKLFF

V: TRBV6-5
size: NA
D: NA
J: TRBJ1-4
length: 15
DNA: TGTGCCAGCAGGGCCCAATGGTCAGGAATTGAAAAACTGTTTTTT
CDR3: CASRAQWSGIEKLFF

V: TRBV7-2
size: NA
D: NA
J: TRBJ1-6
length: 14
DNA: TGTGCCAGCAGCCCTAGCTCCTATAATTCACCCCTCCACTTT
CDR3: CASSPSSYNSPLHF

V: TRBV7-2
size: NA
D: NA
J: TRBJ2-3
length: 13
DNA: TGTGCCAGCAGCTTAGTAACGACAGATACGCAGTATTTT
CDR3: CASSLVTTDTQYF

V: TRBV3-1/TRBV3-2
size: NA
D: NA
J: TRBJ1-1
length: 12
DNA: TGTGCCAGCAGCCAGCAGGGGTCTGAAGCTTTCTTT
CDR3: CASSQQGSEAFF

V: TRBV7-6
size: NA
D: NA
J: TRBJ2-2
length: 14
DNA: TGTGCCAGCAGCTTAGTCCCTGCGGGCCGGGAGCTGTTTTTT
CDR3: CASSLVPAGRELFF

V: TRBV6-5
size: NA
D: NA
J: TRBJ1-5
length: 14
DNA: TGTGCCAGCAGTTACTCCTCGAACAATCAGCCCCAGCATTTT
CDR3: CASSYSSNNQPQHF

V: TRBV6-1
size: NA
D: NA
J: TRBJ1-2
length: 15
DNA: TGTGCCAGCAGTGAAGGAGGGGCAAGGGACTATGGCTACACCTTC
CDR3: CASSEGGARDYGYTF

V: TRBV5-4
size: NA
D: NA
J: TRBJ2-7
length: 14
DNA: TGTGCCAGCAGCCCAGACAGCAGCTCCTACGAGCAGTACTTC
CDR3: CASSPDSSSYEQYF

V: TRBV2
size: NA
D: NA
J: TRBJ2-5
length: 16
DNA: TGTGCCAGCACCCAGGGCGGCGGAGCGTACCAAGAGACCCAGTACTTC
CDR3: CASTQGGGAYQETQYF

V: TRBV10-3
size: NA
D: NA
J: TRBJ1-1
length: 13
DNA: TGTGCCATCAGTGACAGGGGGAACACTGAAGCTTTCTTT
CDR3: CAISDRGNTEAFF

V: TRBV6-1
size: once
D: NA
J: TRBJ1-5
length: 16
DNA: TGTGCCAGCAGTGGAGGGGGGGGGCAGGGCAATCAGCCCCAGCATTTT
CDR3: CASSGGGGQGNQPQHF

V: TRBV25-1
size: few
D: NA
J: TRBJ1-5
length: 10
DNA: TGTGCCAGCAGTGATCAGCCCCAGCATTTT
CDR3: CASSDQPQHF

V: TRBV19
size: NA
D: TRBD1
J: TRBJ2-6
length: 16
DNA: TGTGCCAGTAGTAGGGGACAGGGGCTTGGGGCCAACGTCCTGACTTTC
CDR3: CASSRGQGLGANVLTF

V: TRBV28
size: NA
D: NA
J: TRBJ1-1
length: 18
DNA: TGTGCCAGCGGAACAAACCGGGACACAGCCCTGATGAACACTGAAGCTTTCTTT
CDR3: CASGTNRDTALMNTEAFF

V: TRBV2
size: NA
D: NA
J: TRBJ1-1
length: 11
DNA: TGTGCCAACAAATGGCAAATGGGAGCTTTCTTT
CDR3: CANKWQMGAFF

V: TRBV3-1/TRBV3-2
size: NA
D: NA
J: TRBJ1-3
length: 14
DNA: TGTGCCAGCAGCCAAGGCCCATCTGGAAACACCATATATTTT
CDR3: CASSQGPSGNTIYF

V: TRBV5-1
size: NA
D: NA
J: TRBJ2-6
length: 15
DNA: TGCGCCAGCAGCTTACACGGGGCTGGGGCCAACGTCCTGACTTTC
CDR3: CASSLHGAGANVLTF

V: TRBV15
size: NA
D: TRBD1
J: TRBJ1-6
length: 15
DNA: TGTGCCACCAGCCCCCGACAGGGGACAGGTTCACCCCTCCACTTT
CDR3: CATSPRQGTGSPLHF

V: TRBV5-1
size: NA
D: NA
J: TRBJ2-1
length: 15
DNA: TGCGCCAGCAGCTTGGTGGAGGGACCATACAATGAGCAGTTCTTC
CDR3: CASSLVEGPYNEQFF

V: TRBV12-3/TRBV12-4
size: few
D: NA
J: TRBJ2-7
length: 12
DNA: TGTGCCAGCAGTAGAGAGTTTTACGAGCAGTACTTC
CDR3: CASSREFYEQYF

V: TRBV13
size: once
D: NA
J: TRBJ1-2
length: 16
DNA: TGTGCCAGCAGCTTAGGCGGGGCGGGGGATAACTATGGCTACACCTTC
CDR3: CASSLGGAGDNYGYTF

V: TRBV9
size: once
D: TRBD2
J: TRBJ2-7
length: 17
DNA: TGTGCCAGCAGCGTAGGCGGAGGACTAGCGGGGGGCTACGAGCAGTACTTC
CDR3: CASSVGGGLAGGYEQYF

V: TRBV4-1
size: NA
D: NA
J: TRBJ2-1
length: 13
DNA: TGCGCCAGCAGCCAAGTACGTCGAAATGAGCAGTTCTTC
CDR3: CASSQVRRNEQFF

V: TRBV6-6
size: NA
D: TRBD1
J: TRBJ2-3
length: 15
DNA: TGTGCCAGTCGGCCGGGACAGGGTTTGGCAGATACGCAGTATTTT
CDR3: CASRPGQGLADTQYF

V: TRBV11-2
size: few
D: NA
J: TRBJ2-5
length: 12
DNA: TGTGCCAGCAGCCTACACACGGAGACCCAGTACTTC
CDR3: CASSLHTETQYF

V: TRBV2
size: NA
D: NA
J: TRBJ1-4
length: 14
DNA: TGTGCCAGCAGTAAATCAAGCGTGGGCGAAAAACTGTTTTTT
CDR3: CASSKSSVGEKLFF

V: TRBV7-6
size: NA
D: NA
J: TRBJ1-5
length: 13
DNA: TGTGCCAGCAGCCTATGGGAGAATCAGCCCCAGCATTTT
CDR3: CASSLWENQPQHF

V: TRBV2
size: NA
D: NA
J: TRBJ2-5
length: 11
DNA: TGTGCCAGTACGTACCAAGAGACCCAGTACTTC
CDR3: CASTYQETQYF

V: TRBV19
size: once
D: TRBD1
J: TRBJ1-4
length: 14
DNA: TGTGCCAGCCGGGACAGGTCCGGGGTTGAAAAACTGTTTTTT
CDR3: CASRDRSGVEKLFF

V: TRBV27
size: NA
D: NA
J: TRBJ2-7
length: 16
DNA: TGTGCCAGCAGGACTGCGGGGGCCCACAATACCTACGAGCAGTACTTC
CDR3: CASRTAGAHNTYEQYF

V: TRBV5-4
size: few
D: TRBD1
J: TRBJ1-2
length: 15
DNA: TGTGCCAGCAGCTTGACAGGGGCTCAGCGAAATGGCTACACCTTC
CDR3: CASSLTGAQRNGYTF

V: TRBV3-1/TRBV3-2
size: NA
D: TRBD2
J: TRBJ2-7
length: 17
DNA: TGTGCCAGCAGCCGTTCGGGGACTAGCGGGGTCTCCTACGAGCAGTACTTC
CDR3: CASSRSGTSGVSYEQYF

V: TRBV6-4
size: NA
D: TRBD1
J: TRBJ1-5
length: 17
DNA: TGTGCCAGCCCCCGCCACGGGACAGAATATAGCAATCAGCCCCAGCATTTT
CDR3: CASPRHGTEYSNQPQHF

V: TRBV7-2
size: NA
D: NA
J: TRBJ1-5
length: 15
DNA: TGTGCCAGCAGCTCCAGCCCTACGTTAAATCAGCCCCAGCATTTT
CDR3: CASSSSPTLNQPQHF